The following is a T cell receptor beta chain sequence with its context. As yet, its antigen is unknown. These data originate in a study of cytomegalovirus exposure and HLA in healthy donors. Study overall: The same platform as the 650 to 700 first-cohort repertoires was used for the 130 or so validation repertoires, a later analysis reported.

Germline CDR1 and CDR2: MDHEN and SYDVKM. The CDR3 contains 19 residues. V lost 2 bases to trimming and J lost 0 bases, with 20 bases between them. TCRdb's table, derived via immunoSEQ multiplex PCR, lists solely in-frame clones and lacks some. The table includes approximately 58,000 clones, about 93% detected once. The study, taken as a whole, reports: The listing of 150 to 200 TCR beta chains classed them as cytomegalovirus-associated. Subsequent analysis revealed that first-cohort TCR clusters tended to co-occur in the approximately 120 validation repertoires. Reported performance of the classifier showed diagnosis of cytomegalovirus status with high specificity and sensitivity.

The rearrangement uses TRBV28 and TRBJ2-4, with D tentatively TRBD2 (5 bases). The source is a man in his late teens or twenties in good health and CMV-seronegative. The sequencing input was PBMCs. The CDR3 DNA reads TGTGCCAGCAGTTTAGCGGCGGGTACATCGGAGTTAGCCAAAAACATTCAGTACTTC. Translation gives CASSLAAGTSELAKNIQYF.